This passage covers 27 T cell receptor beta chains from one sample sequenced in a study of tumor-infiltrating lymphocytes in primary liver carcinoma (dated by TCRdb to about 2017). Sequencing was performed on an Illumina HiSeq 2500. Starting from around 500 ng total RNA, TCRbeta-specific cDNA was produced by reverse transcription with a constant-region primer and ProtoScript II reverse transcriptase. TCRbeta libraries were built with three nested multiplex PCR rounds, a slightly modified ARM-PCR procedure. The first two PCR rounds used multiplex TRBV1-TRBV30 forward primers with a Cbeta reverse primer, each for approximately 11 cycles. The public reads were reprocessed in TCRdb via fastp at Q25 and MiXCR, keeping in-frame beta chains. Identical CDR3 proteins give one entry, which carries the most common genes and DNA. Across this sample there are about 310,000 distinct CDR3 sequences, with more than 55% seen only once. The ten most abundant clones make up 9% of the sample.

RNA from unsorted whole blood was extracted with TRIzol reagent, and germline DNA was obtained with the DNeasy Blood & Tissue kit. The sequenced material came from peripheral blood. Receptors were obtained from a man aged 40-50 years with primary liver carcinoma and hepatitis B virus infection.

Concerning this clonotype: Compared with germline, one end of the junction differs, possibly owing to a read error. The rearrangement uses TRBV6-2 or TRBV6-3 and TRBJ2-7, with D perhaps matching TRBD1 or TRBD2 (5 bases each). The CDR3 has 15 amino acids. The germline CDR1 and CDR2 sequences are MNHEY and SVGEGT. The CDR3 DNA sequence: TGTGCCAGCAGCCTCTTACGGGACGGTCTATCCGAGAAGTACTTC. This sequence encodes CASSLLRDGLSEKYF.

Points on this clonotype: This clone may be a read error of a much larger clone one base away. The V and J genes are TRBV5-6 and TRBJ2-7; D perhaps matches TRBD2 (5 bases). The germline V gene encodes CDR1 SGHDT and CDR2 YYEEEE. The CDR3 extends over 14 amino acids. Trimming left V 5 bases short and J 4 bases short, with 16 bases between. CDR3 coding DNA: TGTGCCAGCAGATCTAGCCGTGGTGCTTACGAGCAGTACTTC. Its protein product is CASRSSRGAYEQYF.

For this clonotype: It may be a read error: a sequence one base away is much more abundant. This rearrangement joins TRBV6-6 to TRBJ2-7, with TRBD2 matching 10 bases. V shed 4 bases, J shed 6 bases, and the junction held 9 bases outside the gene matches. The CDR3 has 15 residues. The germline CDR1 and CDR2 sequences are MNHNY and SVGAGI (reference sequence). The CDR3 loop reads CASSFGTSAYFEQYF. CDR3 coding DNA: TGTGCCAGCAGTTTCGGGACTAGCGCTTACTTCGAGCAGTACTTC.

CDR3 sequence reads: CASSLTGFDQFF. In DNA, the CDR3 is TGCGCCAGCAGCCTGACAGGGTTTGACCAGTTCTTC. This sequence joins TRBV4-1 and TRBJ2-1; 7 nucleotides match TRBD1. Germline assignment: CDR1 MGHRA and CDR2 YSYEKL. The CDR3 is 12 amino acids. J gave up 13 bases and V 4 bases, and 7 bases lay outside the gene matches.

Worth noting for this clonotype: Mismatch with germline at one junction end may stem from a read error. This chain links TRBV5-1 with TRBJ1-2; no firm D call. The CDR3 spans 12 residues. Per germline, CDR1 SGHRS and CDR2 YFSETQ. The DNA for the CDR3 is TGCACCAGCAGGTGGGATGCCTATGGCTACACCTTC. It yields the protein CTSRWDAYGYTF.

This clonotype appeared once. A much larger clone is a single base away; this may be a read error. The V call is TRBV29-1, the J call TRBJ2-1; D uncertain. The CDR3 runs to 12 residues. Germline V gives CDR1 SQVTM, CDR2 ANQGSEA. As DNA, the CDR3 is TGCAGCATTGAAGAGGTAACAGCGAAGCAGTTCTTC. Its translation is CSIEEVTAKQFF.

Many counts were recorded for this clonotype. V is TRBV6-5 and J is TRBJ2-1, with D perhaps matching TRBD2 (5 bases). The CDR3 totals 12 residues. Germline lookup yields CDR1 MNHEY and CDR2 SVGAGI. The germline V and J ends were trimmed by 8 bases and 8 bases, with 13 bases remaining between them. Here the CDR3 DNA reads TGTGCCAGCCGAGGGCCGTTGGATGAGCAGTTCTTC. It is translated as CASRGPLDEQFF.

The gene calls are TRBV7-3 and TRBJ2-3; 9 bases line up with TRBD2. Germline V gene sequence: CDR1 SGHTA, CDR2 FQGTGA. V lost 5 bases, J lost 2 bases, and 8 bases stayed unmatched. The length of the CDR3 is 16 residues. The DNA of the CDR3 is TGTGCCAGCAGCCCAGGGACTAGCCGACACACAGATACGCAGTATTTT. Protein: CASSPGTSRHTDTQYF.

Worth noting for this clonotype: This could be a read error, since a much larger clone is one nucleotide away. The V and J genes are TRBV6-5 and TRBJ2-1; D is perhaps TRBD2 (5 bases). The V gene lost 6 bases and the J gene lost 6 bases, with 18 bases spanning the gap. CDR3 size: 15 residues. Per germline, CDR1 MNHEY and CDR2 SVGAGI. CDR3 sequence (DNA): TGTGCCAGCAGCCCCGGGATCCCGAACACCAATGAGCAGTTCTTC. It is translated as CASSPGIPNTNEQFF.

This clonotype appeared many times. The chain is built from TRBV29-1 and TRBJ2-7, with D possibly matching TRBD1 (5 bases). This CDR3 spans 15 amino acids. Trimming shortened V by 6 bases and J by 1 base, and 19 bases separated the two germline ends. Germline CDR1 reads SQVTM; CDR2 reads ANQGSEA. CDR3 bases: TGCAGCGTACGCCCTTCCAGGGTCAAGTCCTACGAGCAGTACTTC. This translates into CSVRPSRVKSYEQYF.

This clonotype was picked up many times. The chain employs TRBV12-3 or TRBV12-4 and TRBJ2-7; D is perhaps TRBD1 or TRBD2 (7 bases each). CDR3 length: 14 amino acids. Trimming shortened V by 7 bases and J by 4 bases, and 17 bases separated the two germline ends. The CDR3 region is CASTRGGQTYEQYF. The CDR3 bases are TGTGCCAGCACCCGCGGGGGACAGACATACGAGCAGTACTTC.

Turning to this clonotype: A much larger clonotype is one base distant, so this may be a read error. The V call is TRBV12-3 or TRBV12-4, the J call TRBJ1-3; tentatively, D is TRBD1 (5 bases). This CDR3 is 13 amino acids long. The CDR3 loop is CASSTGSGSTIYF. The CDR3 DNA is TGTGCCAGCAGTACAGGTTCTGGAAGCACCATATATTTT.

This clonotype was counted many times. Written as DNA, the CDR3 is TGCAGCGGGGTGACAGGGTATAGGGAGGGCTACACCTTC. This translates into CSGVTGYREGYTF. V gene TRBV29-1 combines with J gene TRBJ1-2; 7 bases fit TRBD1. CDR1 and CDR2 from the germline V gene are SQVTM and ANQGSEA. After removal of 7 bases from V and 8 bases from J, the junction contained 13 bases not matched to a gene. CDR3 size: 13 residues.

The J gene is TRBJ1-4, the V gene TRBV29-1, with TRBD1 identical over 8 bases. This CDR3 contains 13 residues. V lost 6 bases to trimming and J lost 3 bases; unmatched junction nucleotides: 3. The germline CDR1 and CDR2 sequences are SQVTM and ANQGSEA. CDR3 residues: CSVRTGSNEKLFF. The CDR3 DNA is TGCAGCGTCAGGACAGGGTCTAATGAAAAACTGTTTTTT. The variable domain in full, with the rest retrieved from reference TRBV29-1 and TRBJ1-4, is SAVISQKPSRDICQRGTSLTIQCQVDSQVTMMFWYRQQPGQSLTLIATANQGSEATYESGFVIDKFPISRPNLTFSTLTVSNMSPEDSSIYLCSVRTGSNEKLFFGSGTQLSVL.

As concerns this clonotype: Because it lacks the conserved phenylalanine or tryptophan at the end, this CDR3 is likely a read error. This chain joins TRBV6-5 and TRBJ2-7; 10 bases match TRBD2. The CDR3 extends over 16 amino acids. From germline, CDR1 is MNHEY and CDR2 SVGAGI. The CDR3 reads CASSSPRTSGSCEQYL. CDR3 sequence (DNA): TGTGCCAGCAGTTCCCCCAGGACTAGCGGTTCCTGCGAGCAGTACTTA.

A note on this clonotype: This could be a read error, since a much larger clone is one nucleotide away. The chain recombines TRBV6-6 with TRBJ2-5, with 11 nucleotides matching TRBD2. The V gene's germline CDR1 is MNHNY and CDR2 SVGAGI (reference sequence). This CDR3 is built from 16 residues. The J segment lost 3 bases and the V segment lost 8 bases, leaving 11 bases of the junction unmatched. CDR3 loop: CASGKNRGLAEETQYF. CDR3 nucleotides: TGTGCCAGCGGTAAAAACAGGGGACTAGCGGAAGAGACCCAGTACTTC.

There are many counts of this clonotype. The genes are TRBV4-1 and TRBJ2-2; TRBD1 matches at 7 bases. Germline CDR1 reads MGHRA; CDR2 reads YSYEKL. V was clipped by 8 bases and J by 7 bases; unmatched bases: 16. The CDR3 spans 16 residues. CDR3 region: CASGFFLGPGGGELFF. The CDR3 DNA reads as TGCGCCAGCGGCTTTTTTCTCGGGCCAGGGGGCGGGGAGCTGTTTTTT.

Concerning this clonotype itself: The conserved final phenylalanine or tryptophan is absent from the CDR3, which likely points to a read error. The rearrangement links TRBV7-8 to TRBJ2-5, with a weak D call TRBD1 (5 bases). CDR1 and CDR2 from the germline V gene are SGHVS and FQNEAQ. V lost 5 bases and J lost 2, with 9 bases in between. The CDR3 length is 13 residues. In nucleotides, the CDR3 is TGTGCCAGCAGCGTGCGACAGCAAGAGACCCAGTACATC. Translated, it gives CASSVRQQETQYI.

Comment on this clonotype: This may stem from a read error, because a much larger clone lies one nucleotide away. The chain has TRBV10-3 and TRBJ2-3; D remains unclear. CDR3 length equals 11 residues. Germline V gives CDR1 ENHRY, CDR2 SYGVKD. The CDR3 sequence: CATLRTDRQYF. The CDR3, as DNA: TGTGCCACCCTGCGAACAGATAGGCAGTATTTT.

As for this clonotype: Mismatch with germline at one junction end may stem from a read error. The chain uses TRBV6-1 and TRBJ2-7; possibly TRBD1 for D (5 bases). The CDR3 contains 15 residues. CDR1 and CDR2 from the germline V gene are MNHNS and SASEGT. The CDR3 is CANSYLTAGAYEQYF. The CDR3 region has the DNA TGTGCCAACAGTTACTTGACAGCCGGAGCATACGAGCAGTACTTC.

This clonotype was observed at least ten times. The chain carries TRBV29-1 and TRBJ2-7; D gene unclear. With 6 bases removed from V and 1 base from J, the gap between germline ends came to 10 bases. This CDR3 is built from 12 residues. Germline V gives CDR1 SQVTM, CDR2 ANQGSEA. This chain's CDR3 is CSVASMSYEQYF. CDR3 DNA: TGCAGCGTCGCATCCATGTCCTACGAGCAGTACTTC.

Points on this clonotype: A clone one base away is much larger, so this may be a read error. The CDR3 loop reads CASSYGGCNYGYTF. CDR3 sequence (DNA): TGTGCCAGCAGTTATGGAGGCTGCAACTATGGCTACACCTTC. The genes are TRBV6-6 and TRBJ1-2; D unresolved. CDR1 is MNHNY and CDR2 is SVGAGI in the germline V gene (reference sequence). V was cut by 3 bases and J by 2 bases, with 10 bases left in between. CDR3 length equals 14 residues.

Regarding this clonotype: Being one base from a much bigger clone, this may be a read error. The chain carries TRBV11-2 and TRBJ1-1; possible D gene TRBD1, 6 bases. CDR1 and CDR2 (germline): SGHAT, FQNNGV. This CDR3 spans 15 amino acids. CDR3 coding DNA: TGTGCCAGCAGCCCTATGGTCGGGGGGCGGACTAAAGCTTCCTTT. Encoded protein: CASSPMVGGRTKASF. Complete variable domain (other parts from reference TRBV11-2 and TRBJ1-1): EAGVAQSPRYKIIEKRQSVAFWCNPISGHATLYWYQQILGQGPKLLIQFQNNGVVDDSQLPKDRFSAERLKGVDSTLKIQPAKLEDSAVYLCASSPMVGGRTKASFGQGTRLTVV.

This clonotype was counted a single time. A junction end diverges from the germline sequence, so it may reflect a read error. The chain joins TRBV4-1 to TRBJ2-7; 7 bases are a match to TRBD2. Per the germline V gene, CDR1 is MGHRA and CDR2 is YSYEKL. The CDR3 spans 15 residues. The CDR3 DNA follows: TGTGCCAGCAGCCAATACGGTGGGGGGGCCTACGAGCAGTACTTC. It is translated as CASSQYGGGAYEQYF.

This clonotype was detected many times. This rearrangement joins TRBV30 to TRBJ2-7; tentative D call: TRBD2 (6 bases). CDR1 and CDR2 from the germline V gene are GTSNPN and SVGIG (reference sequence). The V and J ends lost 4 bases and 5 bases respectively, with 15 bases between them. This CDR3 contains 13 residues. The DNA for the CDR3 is TGTGCCTGGACTCCGGGAGCTTATCACGAGCAGTACTTC. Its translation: CAWTPGAYHEQYF.

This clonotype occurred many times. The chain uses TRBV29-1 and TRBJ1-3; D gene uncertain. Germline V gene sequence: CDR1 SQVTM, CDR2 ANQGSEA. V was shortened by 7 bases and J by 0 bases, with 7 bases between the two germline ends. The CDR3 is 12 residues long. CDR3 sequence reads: CSALTSGNTIYF. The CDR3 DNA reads TGCAGCGCCCTAACCTCTGGAAACACCATATATTTT.

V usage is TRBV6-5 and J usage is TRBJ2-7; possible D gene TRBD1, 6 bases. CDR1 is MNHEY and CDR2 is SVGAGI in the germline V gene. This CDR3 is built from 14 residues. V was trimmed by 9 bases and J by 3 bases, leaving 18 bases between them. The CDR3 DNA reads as TGTGCCAGTAGGGGACAAACGAGCTACTACGAGCAGTACTTC. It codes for CASRGQTSYYEQYF.